This TCR beta chain was recorded in a study of Graves' ophthalmopathy and Graves' hyperthyroidism. Across the whole study: Hyperthyroidism was classified as stable if no ophthalmopathy occurred within 18 months of follow-up.

This clonotype was counted many times. Antigen: not known. Amplified material comprised TCR beta CDR3 regions derived from RNA transcripts. Second-round multiplex PCR came after a first-round RT-PCR that employed HTBI primers. TCRdb independently ran MiXCR on the multiplex PCR reads; one entry per CDR3 protein. Of 1 million to 1.3 million distinct CDR3 sequences detected, roughly 35% appear once; the ten largest clones hold over 8.5%. Overall study findings and caveats: Ophthalmopathy could be told apart from stable hyperthyroidism by a 13-signature model (around 90% sensitivity, approximately 81% specificity).

The V gene's germline CDR1 is DFQATT and CDR2 SNEGSKA (reference sequence). The CDR3 loop spans 15 amino acids. If patients had other autoimmune diseases, uncontrolled infections, pregnancy or lactation, they were excluded. What was sequenced was peripheral blood or thyroid tissue (not recorded which). The chain carries TRBV20-1 and TRBJ1-6, with D perhaps TRBD1 (5 bases). The receptor comes from an adult man with Graves' hyperthyroidism. The CDR3 DNA is TGCAGACCACAGGCGATGGGCTGGTATAATTCACCCCTCCACTTT. Residues: CRPQAMGWYNSPLHF.